This T cell receptor (beta chain) was identified during a study of PD-1 blockade in classical Hodgkin lymphoma. General study points: Reported baseline diversity: healthy donors highest, relapsed/refractory patients lowest.

All patients relapsed after autologous stem cell transplantation, and brentuximab vedotin exposure varied. When best responses were assessed, they were complete response, partial response or progressive disease. Libraries were prepared by immunoSEQ multiplex PCR; TCRdb keeps only in-frame clonotypes and omits some of them. The table records 70,000 or so clones, roughly 91% of them present only once. As for this clone: Its antigen is not identified.

This receptor was obtained from a human donor with classical Hodgkin lymphoma. The sequenced sample was peripheral blood mononuclear cells (PBMCs), obtained at baseline.

In DNA form, the CDR3 reads TGCAGCGTTGATCCCGACAGGGGCCTGCTCTCCTACAATGAGCAGTTCTTC. As protein: CSVDPDRGLLSYNEQFF. The chain is built from TRBV29-1 and TRBJ2-1; 8 bases are a match to TRBD1. J was trimmed by 0 bases and V by 3 bases; bases with no gene match: 10. The germline V gene encodes CDR1 SQVTM and CDR2 ANQGSEA. CDR3 length equals 17 residues.